Reported below is one T cell receptor beta chain. CDR1 is MNHNY, CDR2 SVGAGI, per germline (reference sequence). The CDR3 length is 12 residues. Between the trimmed V and J ends, which lost 4 bases and 7 bases, there was a span of 10 bases. This sample is drawn from a study of blood T cell repertoires in COVID-19. The method was immunoSEQ multiplex PCR; TCRdb's version includes in-frame clones alone and lacks a portion of them. Of about 140,000 clones listed, about 82% are singletons. V and J are TRBV6-6 and TRBJ1-1; D unclear. The clonotype comes from a woman of 80 years or more with active or convalescent COVID-19. The specimen sequenced was peripheral blood. CDR3 nucleotides: TGTGCCAGCAGTTCTCGGCAGCGTGAAGCTTTCTTT. Translation: CASSSRQREAFF.